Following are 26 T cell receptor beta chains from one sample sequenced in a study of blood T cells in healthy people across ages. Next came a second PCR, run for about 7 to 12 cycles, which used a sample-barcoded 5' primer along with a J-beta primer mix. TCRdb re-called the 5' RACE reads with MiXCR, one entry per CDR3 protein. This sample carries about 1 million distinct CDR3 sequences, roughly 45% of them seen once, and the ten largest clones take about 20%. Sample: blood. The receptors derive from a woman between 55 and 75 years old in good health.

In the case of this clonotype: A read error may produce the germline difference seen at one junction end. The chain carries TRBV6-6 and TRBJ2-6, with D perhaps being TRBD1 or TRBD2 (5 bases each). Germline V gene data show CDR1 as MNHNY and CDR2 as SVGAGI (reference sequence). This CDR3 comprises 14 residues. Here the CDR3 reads CASSGDPGASVLTF. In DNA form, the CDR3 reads TGTGCCAGCAGTGGGGACCCTGGGGCCAGCGTCCTGACTTTC.

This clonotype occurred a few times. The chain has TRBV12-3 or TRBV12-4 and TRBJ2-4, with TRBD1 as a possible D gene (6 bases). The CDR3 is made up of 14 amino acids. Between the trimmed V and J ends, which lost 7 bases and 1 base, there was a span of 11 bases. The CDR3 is CASTLTGAKNIQYF. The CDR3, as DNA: TGTGCCAGCACCTTAACAGGGGCCAAAAACATTCAGTACTTC.

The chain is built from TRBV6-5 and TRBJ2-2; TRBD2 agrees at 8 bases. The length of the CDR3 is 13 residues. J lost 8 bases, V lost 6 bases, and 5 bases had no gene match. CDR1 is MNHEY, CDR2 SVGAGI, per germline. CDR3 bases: TGTGCCAGCAGCGGGAGGGCCCAGGGGGAGCTGTTTTTT. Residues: CASSGRAQGELFF.

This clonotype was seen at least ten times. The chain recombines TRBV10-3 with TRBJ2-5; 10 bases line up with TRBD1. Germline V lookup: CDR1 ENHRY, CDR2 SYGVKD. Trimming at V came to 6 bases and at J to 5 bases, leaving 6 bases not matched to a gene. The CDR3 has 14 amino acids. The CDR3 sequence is CAISRDRGLETQYF. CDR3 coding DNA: TGTGCCATCAGCAGGGACAGGGGCTTGGAGACCCAGTACTTC.

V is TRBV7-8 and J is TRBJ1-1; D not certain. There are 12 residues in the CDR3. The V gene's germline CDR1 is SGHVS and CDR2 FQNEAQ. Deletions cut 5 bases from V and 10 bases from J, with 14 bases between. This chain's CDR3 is CASSAGEFGAFF. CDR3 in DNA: TGTGCCAGCAGCGCCGGAGAGTTCGGAGCTTTCTTT. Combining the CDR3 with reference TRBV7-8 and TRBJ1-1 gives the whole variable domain GAGVSQSPRYKVAKRGQDVALRCDPISGHVSLFWYQQALGQGPEFLTYFQNEAQLDKSGLPSDRFFAERPEGSVSTLKIQRTQQEDSAVYLCASSAGEFGAFFGQGTRLTVV.

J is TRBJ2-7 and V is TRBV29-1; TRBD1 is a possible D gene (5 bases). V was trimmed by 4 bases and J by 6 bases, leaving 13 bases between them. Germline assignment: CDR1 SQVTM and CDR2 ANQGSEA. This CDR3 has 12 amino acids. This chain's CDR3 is CSVGQGSSEQYF. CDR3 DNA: TGCAGCGTTGGGCAGGGTTCGTCCGAGCAGTACTTC.

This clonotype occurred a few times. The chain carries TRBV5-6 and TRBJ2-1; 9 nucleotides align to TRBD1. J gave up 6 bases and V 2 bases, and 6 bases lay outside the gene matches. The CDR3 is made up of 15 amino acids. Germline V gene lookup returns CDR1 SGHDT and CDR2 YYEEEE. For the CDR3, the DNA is TGTGCCAGCAGCTTCCGGGACAGGGACGTCAATGAGCAGTTCTTC. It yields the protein CASSFRDRDVNEQFF.

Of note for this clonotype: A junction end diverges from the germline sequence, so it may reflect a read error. The CDR3 spells CSARDLGITGTQYF. CDR3 DNA: TGCAGTGCTAGAGATCTGGGCATCACAGGTACGCAGTATTTT. V usage is TRBV20-1 and J usage is TRBJ2-3; TRBD1 might be the D (5 bases). The CDR3 loop spans 14 amino acids. Germline-derived CDR1 and CDR2 are DFQATT and SNEGSKA (reference sequence).

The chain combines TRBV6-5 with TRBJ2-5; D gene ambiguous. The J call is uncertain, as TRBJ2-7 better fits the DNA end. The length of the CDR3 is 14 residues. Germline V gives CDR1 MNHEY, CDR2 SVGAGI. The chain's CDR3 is CASSYLATGNEQYF. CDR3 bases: TGTGCCAGCAGTTACCTGGCGACGGGCAACGAGCAGTACTTC.

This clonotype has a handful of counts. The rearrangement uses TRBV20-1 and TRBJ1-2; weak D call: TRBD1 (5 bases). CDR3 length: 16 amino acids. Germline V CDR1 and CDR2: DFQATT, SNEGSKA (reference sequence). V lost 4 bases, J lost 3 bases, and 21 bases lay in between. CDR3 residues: CSAIGKPLGGDYGYTF. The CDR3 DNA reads TGCAGTGCTATTGGTAAACCCCTTGGAGGGGACTATGGCTACACCTTC.

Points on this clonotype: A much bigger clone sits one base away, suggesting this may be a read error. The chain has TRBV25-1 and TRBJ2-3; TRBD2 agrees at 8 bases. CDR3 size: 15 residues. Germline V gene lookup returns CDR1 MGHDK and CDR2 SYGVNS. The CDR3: CDSSETSDYTDTQYF. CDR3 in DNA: TGTGACAGCAGCGAGACTAGCGACTACACAGATACGCAGTATTTT.

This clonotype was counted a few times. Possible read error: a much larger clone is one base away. This CDR3 is CSARDGGGEQYF. CDR3 nucleotide sequence: TGCAGTGCTAGAGATGGGGGAGGTGAGCAGTACTTC. V and J are TRBV20-1 and TRBJ2-5, with D perhaps TRBD2 (6 bases). Germline V CDR1 and CDR2: DFQATT, SNEGSKA (reference sequence). V was pared by 0 bases and J by 11 bases, with 13 bases between. The CDR3 spans 12 residues.

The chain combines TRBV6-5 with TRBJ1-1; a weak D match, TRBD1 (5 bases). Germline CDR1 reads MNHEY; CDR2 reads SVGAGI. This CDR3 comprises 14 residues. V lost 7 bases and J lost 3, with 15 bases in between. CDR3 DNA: TGTGCCAGCATCGCCGGGGGTATTCACACTGAAGCTTTCTTT. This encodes CASIAGGIHTEAFF.

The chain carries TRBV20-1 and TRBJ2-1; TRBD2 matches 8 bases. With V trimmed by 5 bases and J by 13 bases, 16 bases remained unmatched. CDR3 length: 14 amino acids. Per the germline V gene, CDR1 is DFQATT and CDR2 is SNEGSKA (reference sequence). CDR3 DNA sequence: TGCAGTGCTGGGTTAGCGGGATCGGGGGAGACCCAGTTCTTC. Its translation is CSAGLAGSGETQFF.

The chain's CDR3 is CSARAVNYGYTF. DNA for the CDR3: TGCAGCGCTCGGGCCGTTAACTATGGCTACACCTTC. The chain carries TRBV29-1 and TRBJ1-2; D call uncertain. CDR1 and CDR2 (germline): SQVTM, ANQGSEA. V was clipped by 7 bases and J by 1 base, with 10 bases between them. The CDR3 contains 12 residues.

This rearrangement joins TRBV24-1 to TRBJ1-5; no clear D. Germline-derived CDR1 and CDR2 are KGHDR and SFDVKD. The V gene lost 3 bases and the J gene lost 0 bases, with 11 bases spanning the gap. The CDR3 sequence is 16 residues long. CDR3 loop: CATSDQSTYSNQPQHF. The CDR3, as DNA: TGTGCCACCAGTGATCAAAGTACTTATAGCAATCAGCCCCAGCATTTT.

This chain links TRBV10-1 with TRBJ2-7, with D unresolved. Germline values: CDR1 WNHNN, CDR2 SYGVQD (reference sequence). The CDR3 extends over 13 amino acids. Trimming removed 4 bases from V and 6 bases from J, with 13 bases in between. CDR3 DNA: TGCGCCAGCAGTGCGAAGGTGACGGGCGAGCAGTACTTC. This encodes CASSAKVTGEQYF.

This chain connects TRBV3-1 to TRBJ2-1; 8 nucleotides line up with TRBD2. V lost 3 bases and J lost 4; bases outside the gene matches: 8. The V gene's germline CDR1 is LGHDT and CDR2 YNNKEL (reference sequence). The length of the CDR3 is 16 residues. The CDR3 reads CASSHTTGTRYNEQFF. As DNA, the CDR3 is TGTGCCAGCAGCCACACAACCGGGACTAGGTACAATGAGCAGTTCTTC.

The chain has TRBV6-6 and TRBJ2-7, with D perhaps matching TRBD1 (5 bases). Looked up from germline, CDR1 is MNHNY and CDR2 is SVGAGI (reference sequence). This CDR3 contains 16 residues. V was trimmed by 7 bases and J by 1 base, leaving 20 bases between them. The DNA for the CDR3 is TGTGCCAGCACCCCCACGCAGACAGCTAATTCCTACGAGCAGTACTTC. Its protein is CASTPTQTANSYEQYF.

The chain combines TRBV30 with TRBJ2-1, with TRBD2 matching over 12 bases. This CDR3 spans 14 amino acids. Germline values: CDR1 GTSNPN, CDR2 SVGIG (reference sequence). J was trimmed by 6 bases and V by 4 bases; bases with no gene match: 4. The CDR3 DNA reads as TGTGCCTGGAACCTAGCGGGAGGGATCAATGAGCAGTTCTTC. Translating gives CAWNLAGGINEQFF.

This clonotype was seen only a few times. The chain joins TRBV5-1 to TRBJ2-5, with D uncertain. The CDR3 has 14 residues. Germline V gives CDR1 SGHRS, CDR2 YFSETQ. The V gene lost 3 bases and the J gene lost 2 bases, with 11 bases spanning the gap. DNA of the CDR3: TGCGCCAGCAGCTCCCCCGACCAACAAGAGACCCAGTACTTC. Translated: CASSSPDQQETQYF.

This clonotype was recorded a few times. The CDR3 coding sequence is TGCGCCAGCAGCCTTTTAACGTACAGCACAGATACGCAGTATTTT. It translates to CASSLLTYSTDTQYF. The chain combines TRBV4-1 with TRBJ2-3; no clear D gene. From germline, CDR1 is MGHRA and CDR2 YSYEKL. Trimming took 4 bases from V and 0 from J, leaving 11 bases between them. The length of the CDR3 is 15 residues.

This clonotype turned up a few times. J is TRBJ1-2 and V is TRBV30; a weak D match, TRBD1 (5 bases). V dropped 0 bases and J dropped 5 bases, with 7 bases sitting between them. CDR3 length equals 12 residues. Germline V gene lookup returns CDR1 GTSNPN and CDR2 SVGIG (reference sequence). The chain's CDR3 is CAWSVGPYGYTF. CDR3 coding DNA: TGTGCCTGGAGTGTGGGACCGTATGGCTACACCTTC.

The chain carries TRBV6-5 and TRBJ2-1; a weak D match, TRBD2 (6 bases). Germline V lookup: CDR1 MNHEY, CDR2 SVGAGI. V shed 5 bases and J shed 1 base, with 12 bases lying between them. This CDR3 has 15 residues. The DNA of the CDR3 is TGTGCCAGCAGTGTAACGGGAGTGTCCTACAATGAGCAGTTCTTC. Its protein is CASSVTGVSYNEQFF.

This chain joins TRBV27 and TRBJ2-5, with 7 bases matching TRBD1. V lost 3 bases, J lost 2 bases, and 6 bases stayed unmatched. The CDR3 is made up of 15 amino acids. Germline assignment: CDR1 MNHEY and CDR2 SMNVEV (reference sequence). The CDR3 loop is CASSFLGTEQETQYF. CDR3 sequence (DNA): TGTGCCAGCAGTTTTCTCGGGACAGAACAAGAGACCCAGTACTTC.

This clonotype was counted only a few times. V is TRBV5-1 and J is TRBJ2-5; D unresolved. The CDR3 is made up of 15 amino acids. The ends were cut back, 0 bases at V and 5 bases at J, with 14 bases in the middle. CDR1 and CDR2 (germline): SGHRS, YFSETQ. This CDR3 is CASSLGLGYGETQYF. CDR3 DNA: TGCGCCAGCAGCTTGGGCCTGGGATACGGTGAGACCCAGTACTTC.